This TCR beta chain originates from a study of technical replicates of blood from a handful of donors. Germline-derived CDR1 and CDR2 are SNHLY and FYNNEI. Deletions cut 7 bases from V and 1 base from J, with 7 bases between. There are 13 residues in the CDR3. Data came from immunoSEQ multiplex PCR; TCRdb stores just in-frame clones and leaves some out. The data contain 70,000 to 80,000 clones, around 97% of them singletons. This sequence was found in a human donor in good health. Sequenced input: T cells isolated from PBMCs. The chain recombines TRBV2 with TRBJ2-2; D gene uncertain. CDR3 sequence: CASKRGNTGELFF. The CDR3 nucleotides read TGTGCCAGCAAGAGAGGGAACACCGGGGAGCTGTTTTTT.